Sequencing of this TCR beta chain was carried out in a study of blood T cell repertoires in COVID-19. Study details: The origin of the acute and convalescent COVID-19 samples was the United States, Italy and Spain. PBMCs, B-cell-depleted T cells, or T cells were the source of the cDNA or gDNA that made up the material.

This CDR3 comprises 11 residues. With 8 bases removed from V and 8 bases from J, the gap between germline ends came to 10 bases. Germline CDR1 LNHDA, CDR2 SQIVND (reference sequence). This clone was found once. The assay was immunoSEQ multiplex PCR, and TCRdb's table has in-frame clones only and misses some. The sample lists about 300,000 clones; approximately 84% were seen once. The chain employs TRBV19 and TRBJ2-1; no reliable D call. This TCR was sampled from a human donor with COVID-19, enrolled during active disease. The donor label of this sample is uncertain. Sequenced sample: peripheral blood. The CDR3 loop is CASSWSDEQFF. The CDR3 DNA follows: TGTGCCAGTTCGTGGTCGGATGAGCAGTTCTTC.